Presented here are 25 T cell receptor beta chains from one specimen sequenced in a study of cytomegalovirus exposure and HLA in healthy donors. Use of 60 Vbeta and 13 Jbeta primers characterized the PCR. Using immunoSEQ multiplex PCR, the repertoire was profiled, and TCRdb retains in-frame clones only, with some absent. Seen here are some 130,000 clones, 80% observed once, and the top ten hold about 2.2%. What was sequenced was PBMCs. These receptors were obtained from a man under 40 in good health and CMV-seronegative.

The chain couples TRBV6-1 to TRBJ2-7; 9 bases align to TRBD1. Germline lookup yields CDR1 MNHNS and CDR2 SASEGT. V lost 7 bases to trimming and J lost 4 bases; unmatched junction nucleotides: 8. CDR3 length: 14 residues. The CDR3 nucleotides read TGTGCCAGCAACTTGGACAGGGGAAGGTACGAGCAGTACTTC. As protein: CASNLDRGRYEQYF.

Here the CDR3 reads CAISGSTGGRGNEQFF. CDR3 nucleotides: TGTGCCATCAGTGGGTCGACAGGGGGCAGAGGCAATGAGCAGTTCTTC. The V gene is TRBV10-3, the J gene TRBJ2-1; 10 nucleotides agree with TRBD1. Per the germline V gene, CDR1 is ENHRY and CDR2 is SYGVKD. The V gene end was trimmed by 4 bases and the J gene end by 6 bases; junction bases not matched to a gene: 9. There are 16 residues in the CDR3.

The chain carries TRBV28 and TRBJ2-7, with TRBD2 matching 8 bases. V dropped 5 bases and J dropped 4; count of bases not matched to a gene: 13. From germline, CDR1 is MDHEN and CDR2 SYDVKM. This CDR3 is built from 16 residues. The CDR3 DNA reads TGTGCCAGCAGTCCCCGGGGGGGGGCAATACATTACGAGCAGTACTTC. Its translation: CASSPRGGAIHYEQYF.

The V gene is TRBV9, the J gene TRBJ2-3; D gene ambiguous. The CDR3 has 16 amino acids. The V gene lost 0 bases and the J gene lost 2 bases, with 13 bases spanning the gap. The germline V gene encodes CDR1 SGDLS and CDR2 YYNGEE. The CDR3 nucleotides are TGTGCCAGCAGCGTAGGGCCCCTAGGCTTCACAGATACGCAGTATTTT. It specifies CASSVGPLGFTDTQYF.

The chain carries TRBV30 and TRBJ2-5; D is possibly TRBD1 (5 bases). The germline V and J ends were trimmed by 4 bases and 2 bases, with 17 bases remaining between them. Germline loops: CDR1 GTSNPN, CDR2 SVGIG (reference sequence). CDR3 size: 15 residues. The CDR3 is CAWTSAQATQETQYF. In DNA form, the CDR3 reads TGTGCCTGGACCTCGGCACAGGCGACGCAAGAGACCCAGTACTTC.

The V and J genes are TRBV5-1 and TRBJ2-3; D perhaps matches TRBD2 (6 bases). Deletions cut 5 bases from V and 0 bases from J, with 13 bases between. The CDR3 spans 15 residues. The germline gives CDR1 SGHRS, CDR2 YFSETQ. The CDR3 sequence is CASSFSGTSTDTQYF. CDR3 sequence (DNA): TGCGCCAGCAGTTTTTCCGGGACTAGCACAGATACGCAGTATTTT.

The chain has TRBV29-1 and TRBJ2-3; D is possibly TRBD2 (6 bases). CDR3 length: 12 residues. The germline V gene has CDR1 SQVTM and CDR2 ANQGSEA. V lost 5 bases, J lost 6 bases, and 12 bases lay in between. The CDR3 loop reads CSVRTGEDTQYF. The CDR3 DNA reads TGCAGCGTTCGGACGGGGGAGGATACGCAGTATTTT.

The genes are TRBV4-3 and TRBJ2-1; 8 nucleotides align to TRBD2. Germline CDR1 and CDR2: LGHNA and YSLEER. The trim removed 5 bases at V and 4 bases at J, leaving 10 bases unmatched. CDR3 length: 16 residues. CDR3 sequence (DNA): TGCGCCAGCAGCTACTCACTAGCGGAGTCTTACAATGAGCAGTTCTTC. This encodes CASSYSLAESYNEQFF.

This rearrangement joins TRBV21-1 to TRBJ2-7; TRBD1 was called by the table and not checked on the DNA. TRBV21-1 is a known pseudogene. CDR3 length: 15 residues. The CDR3 protein is CASSRGHRPSYEQYF. CDR3 DNA sequence: TGTGCCAGCAGCAGGGGACATAGACCCTCCTACGAGCAGTACTTC.

V gene TRBV2 combines with J gene TRBJ1-5, with D possibly being TRBD1 (5 bases). CDR3 length: 13 amino acids. CDR1 is SNHLY and CDR2 is FYNNEI in the germline V gene. Trimming cost V 3 bases and J 5 bases, with 8 bases left between them. CDR3: CASSEAGYQPQHF. The CDR3 DNA reads TGTGCCAGCAGTGAGGCAGGGTATCAGCCCCAGCATTTT.

V usage is TRBV27 and J usage is TRBJ2-7; D is undetermined. Germline assignment: CDR1 MNHEY and CDR2 SMNVEV (reference sequence). The V end lost 8 bases, the J end lost 2 bases, and 19 bases lay between the germline ends. This CDR3 has 15 residues. CDR3 sequence reads: CASQPLMGWAYEQYF. The DNA of the CDR3 is TGTGCCAGCCAACCTCTTATGGGCTGGGCCTACGAGCAGTACTTC.

CDR3 protein: CASSSTYTGKLFF. The CDR3 DNA reads as TGTGCCAGCAGCTCCACTTACACGGGAAAACTGTTTTTT. This chain links TRBV7-6 with TRBJ1-4; D gene unclear. This CDR3 is 13 amino acids long. Germline CDR1 reads SGHVS; CDR2 reads FNYEAQ. Trimming shortened V by 4 bases and J by 10 bases, and 13 bases separated the two germline ends.

This clone came up a few times. The J gene is TRBJ2-1, the V gene TRBV5-1; 7 bases align to TRBD2. Germline V gene lookup returns CDR1 SGHRS and CDR2 YFSETQ. CDR3 length: 15 amino acids. Trimming at V came to 4 bases and at J to 5 bases, leaving 9 bases not matched to a gene. The DNA for the CDR3 is TGCGCCAGCAGCGCCCAACTAGCGCGTGACAATGAGCAGTTCTTC. Amino acids: CASSAQLARDNEQFF. The complete variable domain, with remaining parts taken from reference TRBV5-1 and TRBJ2-1, reads KAGVTQTPRYLIKTRGQQVTLSCSPISGHRSVSWYQQTPGQGLQFLFEYFSETQRNKGNFPGRFSGRQFSNSRSEMNVSTLELGDSALYLCASSAQLARDNEQFFGPGTRLTVL.

The CDR3 DNA reads as TGTGCCAGCAGTTTATTACAGAATCAGCCCCAGCATTTT. This gives the protein CASSLLQNQPQHF. The chain links TRBV28 to TRBJ1-5; D remains ambiguous. CDR1 is MDHEN, CDR2 SYDVKM, per germline. The CDR3 runs to 13 residues. V was trimmed by 1 base and J by 4 bases, leaving 5 bases between them.

The rearrangement links TRBV4-3 to TRBJ2-3, with TRBD2 matching 9 bases. Germline assignment: CDR1 LGHNA and CDR2 YSLEER. CDR3 length: 18 amino acids. With 0 bases clipped from V and 3 bases from J, the junction kept 10 bases outside the gene matches. In DNA form, the CDR3 reads TGCGCCAGCAGCCAAGATGTAGCGGGAGTCGTTGGGACAGATACGCAGTATTTT. It codes for CASSQDVAGVVGTDTQYF.

CDR3 protein: CASSKALPGLAGTDTQYF. The CDR3 nucleotides are TGTGCCAGCAGCAAAGCGCTCCCGGGACTAGCCGGCACAGATACGCAGTATTTT. V gene TRBV21-1 combines with J gene TRBJ2-3; the table's D gene call, TRBD2, was not cross checked with the DNA. TRBV21-1 is tagged as a pseudogene. This CDR3 has 18 amino acids.

V and J are TRBV7-2 and TRBJ1-1; D remains ambiguous. There are 15 residues in the CDR3. Germline lookup yields CDR1 SGHTA and CDR2 FQGNSA. V shed 5 bases and J shed 1 base, with 14 bases lying between them. In nucleotides, the CDR3 is TGTGCCAGCAGCCCAGATTCATCAGGGAACACTGAAGCTTTCTTT. It specifies CASSPDSSGNTEAFF.

A word on this clone: Its ends do not fully match the called genes, so a read error is possible. This chain links TRBV7-8 with TRBJ2-7, with D perhaps matching TRBD1 (5 bases). CDR3 size: 11 residues. Germline lookup yields CDR1 SGHVS and CDR2 FQNEAQ. Here the CDR3 DNA reads TGTGCCAGCAGCTTATTGGGGCCTCGGGTCTTC. This sequence encodes CASSLLGPRVF.

CDR3 coding DNA: TGTGCCAGCAGTCTCTATATAGCGGGAGGCACAGATACGCAGTATTTT. This sequence encodes CASSLYIAGGTDTQYF. The chain couples TRBV27 to TRBJ2-3; 9 bases agree with TRBD2. The length of the CDR3 is 16 residues. The J segment lost 1 base and the V segment lost 5 bases, leaving 7 bases of the junction unmatched. CDR1 MNHEY and CDR2 SMNVEV come from the germline V gene (reference sequence).

The V and J genes are TRBV28 and TRBJ1-2; weak D call: TRBD1 (6 bases). Looked up from germline, CDR1 is MDHEN and CDR2 is SYDVKM. The CDR3 covers 16 residues. V dropped 3 bases and J dropped 5 bases, with 19 bases sitting between them. CDR3 sequence (DNA): TGTGCCAGCAGTTTCCCCGAAGGGACAACAAATTATGGCTACACCTTC. This gives the protein CASSFPEGTTNYGYTF.

The V and J genes are TRBV6-5 and TRBJ2-2; possible D gene TRBD2, 6 bases. Trimming pared 3 bases from V and 6 bases from J, leaving 14 bases between. The germline V gene encodes CDR1 MNHEY and CDR2 SVGAGI. The CDR3 consists of 15 residues. CDR3 sequence: CASSYSGEPAGELFF. The CDR3 bases are TGTGCCAGCAGTTATTCGGGGGAGCCTGCCGGGGAGCTGTTTTTT.

The rearrangement links TRBV7-9 to TRBJ2-1; 7 nucleotides line up with TRBD1. This CDR3 contains 16 residues. Germline V gene data show CDR1 as SEHNR and CDR2 as FQNEAQ (reference sequence). The trim removed 5 bases at V and 3 bases at J, leaving 10 bases unmatched. CDR3: CASSLPRDRDYNEQFF. CDR3 DNA: TGTGCCAGCAGCCTCCCCCGTGACAGGGACTACAATGAGCAGTTCTTC.

In DNA form, the CDR3 reads TGCAGTGCTTCCTACACCGGGGAGCTGTTTTTT. It specifies CSASYTGELFF. This chain links TRBV20-1 with TRBJ2-2; D is unresolved. This CDR3 has 11 amino acids. Deletions cut 5 bases from V and 3 bases from J, with 4 bases between. Looked up from germline, CDR1 is DFQATT and CDR2 is SNEGSKA (reference sequence).

This rearrangement joins TRBV28 to TRBJ1-2; weak D call: TRBD1 (6 bases). Trimming cost V 5 bases and J 4 bases, with 20 bases left between them. This CDR3 is 16 amino acids long. From germline, CDR1 is MDHEN and CDR2 SYDVKM. In DNA form, the CDR3 reads TGTGCCAGCAGTCAGACAGGCTCGGGATGGGGCTATGGCTACACCTTC. Amino acids: CASSQTGSGWGYGYTF.

The rearrangement uses TRBV4-1 and TRBJ2-1; D perhaps matches TRBD2 (5 bases). This CDR3 spans 17 amino acids. CDR1 is MGHRA and CDR2 is YSYEKL in the germline V gene. V was cut by 0 bases and J by 0 bases, with 12 bases left in between. In DNA form, the CDR3 reads TGCGCCAGCAGCCAAGATTACCAGCGGCCCTCCTACAATGAGCAGTTCTTC. It specifies CASSQDYQRPSYNEQFF.